Sequencing of this TCR beta chain was carried out in a study of T cell repertoires in cytomegalovirus infection. Trimming took 0 bases from V and 0 from J, leaving 12 bases between them. Germline CDR1 is SGHVS and CDR2 is FQNEAQ. The length of the CDR3 is 17 residues. This clonotype was seen only a few times. Its antigen is still unknown. MiXCR, run by TCRdb on the reads, gives a single entry per CDR3 protein. Of some 560,000 distinct CDR3 sequences in the sample, over 35% are singletons; the top ten hold more than 40%. Study outcomes and limitations: HLA-C-restricted CMV-specific TCR beta clonotypes were dominant in the ex vivo response.

Sequenced here: cultured PBMCs, sampled from culture after CMV antigen stimulation. The receptor's source is a human donor in good health (CMV status not recorded). Some clones in this sample may be carry-over from other donors' samples. This chain uses TRBV7-8 with TRBJ2-1; tentatively, D is TRBD1 (6 bases). CDR3 in DNA: TGTGCCAGCAGCTTAGCGGGCGGACAGAGCTCCTACAATGAGCAGTTCTTC. Protein product: CASSLAGGQSSYNEQFF. The full variable domain, rest sourced from reference TRBV7-8 and TRBJ2-1, is GAGVSQSPRYKVAKRGQDVALRCDPISGHVSLFWYQQALGQGPEFLTYFQNEAQLDKSGLPSDRFFAERPEGSVSTLKIQRTQQEDSAVYLCASSLAGGQSSYNEQFFGPGTRLTVL.